This is a list of T cell receptor beta chains from one sample in a study of CDR3 diversity in severe acne. TCRdb independently ran MiXCR on the PCR reads; one entry per CDR3 protein. The table has more than 70,000 distinct CDR3 sequences, 49% seen once. Sequencing used blood. These receptors all stem from a male donor with severe acne vulgaris. Each CDR3 is given with its conserved first and last residue. A D gene is named only where the DNA matches it firmly. Clone size is not always given. Where it is, it says once, few, many or a class for expanded clones.

J gene | D gene | clone size | V gene | CDR3 protein | CDR3 DNA
TRBJ1-2 | - | many | TRBV13 | CATPRAAYGYTF | TGTGCTACCCCCCGGGCGGCTTATGGCTACACCTTC
TRBJ2-5 | TRBD1 | once | TRBV5-1 | CASSYPFPGQGGETLYF | TGCGCCAGCAGCTATCCTTTCCCGGGACAGGGCGGCGAGACCCTGTACTTC
TRBJ2-1 | TRBD2 | many | TRBV7-9 | CASSSPGLAGGEQFF | TGTGCCAGCAGCTCGCCGGGACTAGCGGGAGGTGAGCAGTTCTTC
TRBJ2-6 | TRBD1 | many | TRBV20-1 | CSARVGNRGSSGANVLTF | TGCAGTGCTAGAGTCGGTAACAGGGGGAGCTCTGGGGCCAACGTCCTGACTTTC
TRBJ2-5 | TRBD2 | many | TRBV6-1 | CASKRGSLETQYF | TGTGCCAGCAAGCGGGGTAGCTTGGAGACCCAGTACTTC
TRBJ2-5 | - | few | TRBV24-1 | CATRQVGEETQYF | TGTGCCACCAGGCAAGTAGGGGAAGAGACCCAGTACTTC
TRBJ2-6 | TRBD1 | few | TRBV7-9 | CASSRRPGQPNSGANVLTF | TGTGCCAGCAGCCGTAGGCCGGGACAGCCGAACTCTGGGGCCAACGTCCTGACTTTC
TRBJ2-3 | - | many | TRBV7-2 | CASTSLRREVSTDTQYF | TGTGCCAGCACCTCCCTAAGGAGGGAGGTGAGCACAGATACGCAGTATTTT
TRBJ2-2 | TRBD1 | - | TRBV7-3 | CASSLGQGMRGELFF | TGTGCCAGCAGCTTGGGACAGGGGATGCGTGGGGAGCTGTTTTTT
TRBJ1-6 | TRBD1 | - | TRBV25-1 | CASSMTGDNSPLHF | TGTGCCAGCAGCATGACAGGGGATAATTCACCCCTCCACTTT
TRBJ1-5 | - | - | TRBV10-2 | CASSESRVPQHF | TGCGCCAGCAGTGAGTCGAGGGTGCCCCAGCATTTT
TRBJ2-1 | - | - | TRBV24-1 | CATSGDTAYNEQFF | TGTGCCACCAGTGGAGACACCGCCTACAATGAGCAGTTCTTC
TRBJ2-1 | TRBD2 | many | TRBV10-3 | CATRTSHNEQFF | TGTGCCACTAGGACTAGCCACAATGAGCAGTTCTTC
TRBJ1-2 | TRBD1 | - | TRBV25-1 | CASSSDRPGQVPPTVVDGYTF | TGTGCCAGCAGCTCGGACAGGCCGGGACAGGTACCCCCCACGGTTGTTGATGGCTACACCTTC
TRBJ1-3 | - | few | TRBV25-1 | CASSEIGSSSGNTIYF | TGTGCCAGCAGTGAGATCGGGTCGAGCTCTGGAAACACCATATATTTT
TRBJ2-5 | TRBD2 | - | TRBV2 | CASSEAGLAGVEETQYF | TGTGCCAGCAGTGAAGCGGGACTAGCGGGAGTAGAAGAGACCCAGTACTTC
TRBJ2-1 | - | - | TRBV24-1 | CATSVRQSNEQFF | TGTGCCACCAGTGTCCGACAGAGCAATGAGCAGTTCTTC
TRBJ1-6 | - | - | TRBV15 | CATSLLATNSPLHF | TGTGCCACCTCCCTGTTAGCGACGAACTCACCCCTCCACTTT
TRBJ2-5 | - | once | TRBV11-2 | CASSLEGTTQETQYF | TGTGCCAGCAGTTTAGAGGGGACAACACAAGAGACCCAGTACTTC
TRBJ2-7 | - | many | TRBV2 | CASTKGPYEQYF | TGTGCCAGCACAAAGGGCCCCTACGAGCAGTACTTC
TRBJ2-1 | - | many | TRBV25-1 | CASLDPGHEQFF | TGTGCCAGCTTAGACCCGGGCCATGAGCAGTTCTTC
TRBJ1-2 | TRBD1 | - | TRBV28 | CASSLDREDGYTF | TGTGCCAGCAGTTTAGACAGGGAGGATGGCTACACCTTC
TRBJ1-2 | - | many | TRBV20-1 | CSAPHSGHYGYTF | TGCAGTGCTCCCCATTCGGGCCACTATGGCTACACCTTC
TRBJ1-1 | - | many | TRBV12-3/TRBV12-4 | CASSLRAGHTEAFF | TGTGCCAGCAGTCTCAGGGCCGGCCACACTGAAGCTTTCTTT
TRBJ2-5 | TRBD2 | - | TRBV7-9 | CASSFPVLAEETQYF | TGTGCCAGCAGCTTCCCCGTGCTAGCGGAAGAGACCCAGTACTTC
TRBJ2-7 | - | many | TRBV10-2 | CASSERVEQYF | TGCGCCAGCAGTGAAAGAGTCGAGCAGTACTTC
TRBJ2-2 | TRBD1 | - | TRBV29-1 | CSVGPRQGDTGELFF | TGCAGCGTAGGCCCGAGGCAGGGGGACACCGGGGAGCTGTTTTTT
TRBJ1-5 | - | - | TRBV24-1 | CATQDGNQPQHF | TGTGCCACTCAGGACGGCAATCAGCCCCAGCATTTT
TRBJ1-1 | - | many | TRBV6-5 | CASSYRNTEAFF | TGTGCCAGCAGTTACAGAAACACTGAAGCTTTCTTT
TRBJ1-2 | - | many | TRBV29-1 | CSVIEQAGDDGYTF | TGCAGCGTTATAGAGCAGGCAGGGGATGACGGCTACACCTTC
TRBJ2-1 | - | - | TRBV28 | CASSLHDRRRDYNEQFF | TGTGCCAGCAGTTTACATGACAGACGGCGCGACTACAATGAGCAGTTCTTC
TRBJ2-3 | - | once | TRBV11-3 | CASSSPGRGLGTQYF | TGTGCCAGCAGCTCACCTGGACGGGGGCTTGGTACGCAGTATTTT
TRBJ1-1 | - | - | TRBV5-8 | CTSSSYRLQWSDTEAFF | TGTACCAGCAGCTCTTACAGATTACAATGGTCTGACACTGAAGCTTTCTTT
TRBJ1-1 | - | few | TRBV6-5 | CASRSNRAHTEAFF | TGTGCCAGCAGATCCAACAGGGCACACACTGAAGCTTTCTTT
TRBJ1-2 | - | - | TRBV29-1 | CSVAGEGGYTF | TGCAGCGTTGCGGGCGAAGGCGGCTACACCTTC
TRBJ2-7 | TRBD2 | - | TRBV13 | CASSSSGRLSYEQYF | TGTGCCAGCAGCTCTAGCGGGAGGCTCTCCTACGAGCAGTACTTC
TRBJ2-3 | TRBD1 | many | TRBV28 | CASSFGTGDTDTQYF | TGTGCCAGCAGTTTCGGGACAGGTGACACAGATACGCAGTATTTT
TRBJ1-2 | - | - | TRBV29-1 | CSVEGQSNYGYTF | TGCAGCGTGGAGGGGCAGTCTAACTATGGCTACACCTTC
TRBJ1-5 | - | - | TRBV25-1 | CASSEAGNQPQHF | TGTGCCAGCAGTGAGGCGGGGAATCAGCCCCAGCATTTT
TRBJ2-2 | - | - | TRBV13 | CASSYRTVTGELFF | TGTGCCAGCAGCTACCGGACAGTCACCGGGGAGCTGTTTTTT
TRBJ2-7 | - | many | TRBV6-1 | CASSALIPEQYF | TGTGCCAGCAGCGCTCTGATCCCGGAGCAGTACTTC
TRBJ2-1 | - | many | TRBV11-3 | CASSGGSSSYNEQFF | TGTGCCAGCAGCGGGGGGTCCAGCTCCTACAATGAGCAGTTCTTC